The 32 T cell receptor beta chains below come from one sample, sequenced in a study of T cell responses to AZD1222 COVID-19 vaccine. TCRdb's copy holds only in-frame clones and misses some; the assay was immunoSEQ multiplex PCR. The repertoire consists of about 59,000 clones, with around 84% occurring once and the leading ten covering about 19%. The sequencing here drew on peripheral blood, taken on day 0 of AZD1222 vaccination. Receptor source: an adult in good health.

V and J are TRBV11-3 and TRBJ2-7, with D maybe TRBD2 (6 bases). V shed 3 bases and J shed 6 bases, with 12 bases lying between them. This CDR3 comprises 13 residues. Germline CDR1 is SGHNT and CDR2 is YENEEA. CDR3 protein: CASSFIPGGEQYF. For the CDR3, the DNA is TGTGCCAGCAGCTTCATTCCCGGGGGCGAGCAGTACTTC. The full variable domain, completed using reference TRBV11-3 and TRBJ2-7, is EAGVVQSPRYKIIEKKQPVAFWCNPISGHNTLYWYLQNLGQGPELLIRYENEEAVDDSQLPKDRFSAERLKGVDSTLKIQPAELGDSAVYLCASSFIPGGEQYFGPGTRLTVT.

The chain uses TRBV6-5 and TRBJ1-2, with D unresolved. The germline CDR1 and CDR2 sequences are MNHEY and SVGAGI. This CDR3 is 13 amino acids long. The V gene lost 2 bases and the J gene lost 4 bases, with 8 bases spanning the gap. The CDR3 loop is CASSYGPVYGYTF. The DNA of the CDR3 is TGTGCCAGCAGTTACGGACCCGTCTATGGCTACACCTTC.

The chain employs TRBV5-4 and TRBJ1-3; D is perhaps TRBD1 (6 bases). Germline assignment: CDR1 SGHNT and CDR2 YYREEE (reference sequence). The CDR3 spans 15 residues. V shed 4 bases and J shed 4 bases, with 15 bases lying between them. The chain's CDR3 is CASSGTGLTGNTIYF. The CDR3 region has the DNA TGTGCCAGCAGCGGAACAGGGTTAACAGGAAACACCATATATTTT.

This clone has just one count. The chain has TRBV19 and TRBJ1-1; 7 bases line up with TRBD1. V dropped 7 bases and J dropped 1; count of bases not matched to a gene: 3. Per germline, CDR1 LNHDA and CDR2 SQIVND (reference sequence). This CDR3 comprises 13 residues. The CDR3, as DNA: TGTGCCAGTAAGGACAGGACGAACACTGAAGCTTTCTTT. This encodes CASKDRTNTEAFF. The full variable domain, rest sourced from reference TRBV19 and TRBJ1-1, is DGGITQSPKYLFRKEGQNVTLSCEQNLNHDAMYWYRQDPGQGLRLIYYSQIVNDFQKGDIAEGYSVSREKKESFPLTVTSAQKNPTAFYLCASKDRTNTEAFFGQGTRLTVV.

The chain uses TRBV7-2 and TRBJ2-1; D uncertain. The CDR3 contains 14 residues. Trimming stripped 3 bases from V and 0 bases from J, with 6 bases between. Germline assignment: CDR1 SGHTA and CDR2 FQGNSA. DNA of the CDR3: TGTGCCAGCAGCTTTTATGACTCCTACAATGAGCAGTTCTTC. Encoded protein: CASSFYDSYNEQFF.

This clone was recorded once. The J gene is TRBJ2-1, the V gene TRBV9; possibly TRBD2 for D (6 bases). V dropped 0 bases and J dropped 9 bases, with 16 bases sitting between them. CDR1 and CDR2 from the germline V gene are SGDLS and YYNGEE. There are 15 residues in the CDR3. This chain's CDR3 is CASSVADSVGGEQFF. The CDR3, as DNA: TGTGCCAGCAGCGTAGCTGACTCTGTGGGAGGTGAGCAGTTCTTC. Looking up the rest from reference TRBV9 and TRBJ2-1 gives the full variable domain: DSGVTQTPKHLITATGQRVTLRCSPRSGDLSVYWYQQSLDQGLQFLIQYYNGEERAKGNILERFSAQQFPDLHSELNLSSLELGDSALYFCASSVADSVGGEQFFGPGTRLTVL.

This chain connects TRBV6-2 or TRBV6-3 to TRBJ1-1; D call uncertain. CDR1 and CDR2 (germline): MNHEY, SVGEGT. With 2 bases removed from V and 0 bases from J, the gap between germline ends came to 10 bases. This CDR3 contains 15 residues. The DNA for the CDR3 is TGTGCCAGCAGTTACCTAGCTATTTTGAACACTGAAGCTTTCTTT. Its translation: CASSYLAILNTEAFF.

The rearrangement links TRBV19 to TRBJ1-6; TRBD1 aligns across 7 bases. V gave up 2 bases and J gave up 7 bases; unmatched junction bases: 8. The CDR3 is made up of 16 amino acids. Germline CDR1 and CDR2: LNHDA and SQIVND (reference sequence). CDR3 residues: CASSIQQGRGNSPLHF. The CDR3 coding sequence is TGTGCCAGTAGTATACAACAGGGGAGAGGCAATTCACCCCTCCACTTT.

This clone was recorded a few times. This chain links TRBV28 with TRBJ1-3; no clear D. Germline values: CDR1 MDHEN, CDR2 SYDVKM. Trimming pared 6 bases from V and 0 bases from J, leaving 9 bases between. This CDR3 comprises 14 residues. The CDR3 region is CASSLQNSGNTIYF. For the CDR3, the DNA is TGTGCCAGCAGCTTACAGAACTCTGGAAACACCATATATTTT.

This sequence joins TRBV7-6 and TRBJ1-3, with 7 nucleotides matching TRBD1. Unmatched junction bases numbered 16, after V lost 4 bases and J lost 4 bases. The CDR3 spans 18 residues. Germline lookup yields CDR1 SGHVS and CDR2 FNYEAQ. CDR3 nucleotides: TGTGCCAGCAGCTCATATAGCGGAAGACAGGGCTGGGGAAACACCATATATTTT. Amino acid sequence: CASSSYSGRQGWGNTIYF.

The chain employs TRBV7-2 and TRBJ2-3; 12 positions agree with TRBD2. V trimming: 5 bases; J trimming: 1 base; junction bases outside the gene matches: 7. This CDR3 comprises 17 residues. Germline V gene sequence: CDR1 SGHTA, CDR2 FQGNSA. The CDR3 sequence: CASSTRLAGDRTDTQYF. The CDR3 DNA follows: TGTGCCAGCAGCACCCGACTAGCGGGAGATCGCACAGATACGCAGTATTTT.

The CDR3 here is CASSQDKDSPTQYF. The DNA for the CDR3 is TGCGCCAGCAGCCAAGACAAGGACAGCCCTACGCAGTATTTT. V usage is TRBV4-3 and J usage is TRBJ2-3, with a tentative D call TRBD1 (6 bases). V lost 0 bases and J 8 bases, leaving 12 bases between the germline ends. This CDR3 has 14 residues. Germline V gene sequence: CDR1 LGHNA, CDR2 YSLEER.

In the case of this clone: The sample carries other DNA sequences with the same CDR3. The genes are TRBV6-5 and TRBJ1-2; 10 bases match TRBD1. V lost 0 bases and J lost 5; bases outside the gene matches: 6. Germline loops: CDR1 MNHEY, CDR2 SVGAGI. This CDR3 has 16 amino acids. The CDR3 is CASSYSRTGGGYGYTF. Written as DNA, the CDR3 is TGTGCCAGCAGTTACTCCCGGACAGGGGGAGGGTATGGCTACACCTTC.

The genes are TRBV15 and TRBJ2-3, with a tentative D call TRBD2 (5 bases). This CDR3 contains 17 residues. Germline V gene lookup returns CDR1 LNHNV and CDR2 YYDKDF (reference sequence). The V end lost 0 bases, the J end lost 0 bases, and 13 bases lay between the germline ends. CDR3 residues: CATSRDLSGFSTDTQYF. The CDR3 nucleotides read TGTGCCACCAGCAGAGATCTGAGCGGCTTTAGCACAGATACGCAGTATTTT.

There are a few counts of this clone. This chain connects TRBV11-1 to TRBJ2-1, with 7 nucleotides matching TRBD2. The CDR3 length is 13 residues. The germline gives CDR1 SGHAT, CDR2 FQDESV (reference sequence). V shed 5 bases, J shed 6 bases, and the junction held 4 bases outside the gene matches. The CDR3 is CASSQRDGNEQFF. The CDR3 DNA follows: TGTGCCAGCAGCCAGCGGGACGGCAATGAGCAGTTCTTC.

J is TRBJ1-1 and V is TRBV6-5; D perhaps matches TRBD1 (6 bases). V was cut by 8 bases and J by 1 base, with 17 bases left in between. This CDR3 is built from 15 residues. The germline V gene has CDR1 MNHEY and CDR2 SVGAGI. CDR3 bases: TGTGCCAGCGTCCATCTCTTAGGGGGGAACACTGAAGCTTTCTTT. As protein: CASVHLLGGNTEAFF.

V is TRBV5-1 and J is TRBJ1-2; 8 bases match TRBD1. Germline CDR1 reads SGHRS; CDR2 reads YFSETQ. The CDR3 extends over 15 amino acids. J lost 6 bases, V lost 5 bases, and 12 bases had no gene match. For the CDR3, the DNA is TGCGCCAGCAGTTCCACCCTAGACAGGGGTAATGGCTACACCTTC. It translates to CASSSTLDRGNGYTF.

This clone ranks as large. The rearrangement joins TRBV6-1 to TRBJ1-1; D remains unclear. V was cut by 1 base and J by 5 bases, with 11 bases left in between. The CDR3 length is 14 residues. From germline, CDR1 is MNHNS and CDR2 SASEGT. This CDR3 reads CASSEDGESTEAFF. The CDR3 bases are TGTGCCAGCAGTGAAGACGGGGAATCAACTGAAGCTTTCTTT.

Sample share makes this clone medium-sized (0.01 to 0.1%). CDR3 amino acids: CASSFAEISYGYTF. CDR3 DNA sequence: TGTGCCAGCAGCTTTGCAGAAATCAGCTATGGCTACACCTTC. This chain uses TRBV7-9 with TRBJ1-2; no reliable D call. The CDR3 runs to 14 residues. Germline CDR1 SEHNR, CDR2 FQNEAQ (reference sequence). The V end was cut by 3 bases, the J end by 4 bases, with 12 bases between.

Written as DNA, the CDR3 is TGTGCCAGCAGTTTCCAGCGGGAGCTCAATGAGCAGTTCTTC. Translating it yields CASSFQRELNEQFF. The chain couples TRBV28 to TRBJ2-1; TRBD2 matches at 8 bases. Looked up from germline, CDR1 is MDHEN and CDR2 is SYDVKM. Trimming at V came to 3 bases and at J to 6 bases, leaving 4 bases not matched to a gene. The length of the CDR3 is 14 residues.

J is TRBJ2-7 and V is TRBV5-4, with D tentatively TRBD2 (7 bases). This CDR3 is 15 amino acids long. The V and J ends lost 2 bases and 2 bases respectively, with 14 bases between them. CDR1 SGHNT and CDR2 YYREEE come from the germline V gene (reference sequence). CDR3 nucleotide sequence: TGTGCCAGCAGCTTCGGGCAGGGGAGGGCCTACGAGCAGTACTTC. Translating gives CASSFGQGRAYEQYF.

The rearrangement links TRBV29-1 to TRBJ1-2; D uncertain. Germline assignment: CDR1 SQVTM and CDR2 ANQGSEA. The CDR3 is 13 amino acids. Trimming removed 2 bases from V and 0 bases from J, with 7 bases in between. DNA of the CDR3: TGCAGCGTTGAAACACCCTCTAACTATGGCTACACCTTC. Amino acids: CSVETPSNYGYTF. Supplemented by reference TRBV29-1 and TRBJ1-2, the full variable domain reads SAVISQKPSRDICQRGTSLTIQCQVDSQVTMMFWYRQQPGQSLTLIATANQGSEATYESGFVIDKFPISRPNLTFSTLTVSNMSPEDSSIYLCSVETPSNYGYTFGSGTRLTVV.

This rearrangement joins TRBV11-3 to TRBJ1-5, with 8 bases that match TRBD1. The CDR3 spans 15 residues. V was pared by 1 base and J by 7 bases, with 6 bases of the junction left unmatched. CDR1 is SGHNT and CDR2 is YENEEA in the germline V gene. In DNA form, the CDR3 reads TGTGCCAGCAGCTTAGGACAGGGGCAAGGGCAGCCCCAGCATTTT. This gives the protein CASSLGQGQGQPQHF.

The CDR3 region is CASSYRTESYF. The CDR3 DNA is TGTGCCAGCAGTTATAGGACAGAGAGTTACTTC. The chain has TRBV28 and TRBJ2-7, with D possibly TRBD1 on 6 matching bases. The CDR3 consists of 11 residues. Germline CDR1 and CDR2: MDHEN and SYDVKM. The germline V and J ends were trimmed by 4 bases and 13 bases, with 14 bases remaining between them.

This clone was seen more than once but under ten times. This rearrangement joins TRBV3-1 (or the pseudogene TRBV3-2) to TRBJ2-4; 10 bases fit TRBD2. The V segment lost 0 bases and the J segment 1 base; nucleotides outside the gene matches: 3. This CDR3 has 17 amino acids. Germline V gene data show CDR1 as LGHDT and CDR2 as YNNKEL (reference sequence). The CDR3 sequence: CASSQDLTSGAKNIQYF. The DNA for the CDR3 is TGTGCCAGCAGCCAAGATTTGACTAGCGGGGCCAAAAACATTCAGTACTTC.

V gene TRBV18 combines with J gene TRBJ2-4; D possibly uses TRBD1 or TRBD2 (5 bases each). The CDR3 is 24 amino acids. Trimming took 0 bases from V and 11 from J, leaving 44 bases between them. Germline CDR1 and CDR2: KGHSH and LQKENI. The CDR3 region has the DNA TGTGCCAGCTCACCACCGACCAACGGGCCGTGGACCCAGAGGGACCGCTTCAAGCTAAATCTTCAGTACTTC. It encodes CASSPPTNGPWTQRDRFKLNLQYF.

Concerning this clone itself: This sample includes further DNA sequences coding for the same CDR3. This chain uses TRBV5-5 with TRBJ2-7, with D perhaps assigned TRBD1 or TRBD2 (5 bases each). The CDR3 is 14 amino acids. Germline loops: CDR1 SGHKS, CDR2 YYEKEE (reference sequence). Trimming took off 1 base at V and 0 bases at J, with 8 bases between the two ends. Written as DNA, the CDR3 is TGTGCCAGCAGCTTGACGGGGACCTCCTACGAGCAGTACTTC. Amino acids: CASSLTGTSYEQYF.

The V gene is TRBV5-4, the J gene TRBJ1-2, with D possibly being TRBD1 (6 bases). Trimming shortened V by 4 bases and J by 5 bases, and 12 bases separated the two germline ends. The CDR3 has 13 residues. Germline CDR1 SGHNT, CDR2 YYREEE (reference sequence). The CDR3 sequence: CASSSWGAYGYTF. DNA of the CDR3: TGTGCCAGCAGCAGCTGGGGGGCGTATGGCTACACCTTC.

CDR3: CASSPGGGELFF. Here the CDR3 DNA reads TGTGCCAGCTCACCGGGAGGCGGGGAGCTGTTTTTT. The chain employs TRBV18 and TRBJ2-2; a weak D match, TRBD2 (6 bases). CDR1 and CDR2 from the germline V gene are KGHSH and LQKENI. The CDR3 has 12 amino acids. V was shortened by 3 bases and J by 7 bases, with 6 bases between the two germline ends.

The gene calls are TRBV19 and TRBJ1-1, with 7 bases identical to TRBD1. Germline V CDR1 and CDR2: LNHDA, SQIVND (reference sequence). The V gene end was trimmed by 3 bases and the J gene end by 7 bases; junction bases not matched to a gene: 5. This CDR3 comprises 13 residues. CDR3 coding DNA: TGTGCCAGTAGTATGACAGGGCTTGGTGAAGCTTTCTTT. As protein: CASSMTGLGEAFF.

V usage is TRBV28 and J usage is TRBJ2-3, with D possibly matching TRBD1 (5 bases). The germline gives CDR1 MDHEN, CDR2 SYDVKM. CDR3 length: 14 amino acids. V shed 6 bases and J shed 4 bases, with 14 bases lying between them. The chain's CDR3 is CASSREQGSDTQYF. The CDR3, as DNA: TGTGCCAGCAGCCGTGAGCAGGGTTCAGATACGCAGTATTTT.

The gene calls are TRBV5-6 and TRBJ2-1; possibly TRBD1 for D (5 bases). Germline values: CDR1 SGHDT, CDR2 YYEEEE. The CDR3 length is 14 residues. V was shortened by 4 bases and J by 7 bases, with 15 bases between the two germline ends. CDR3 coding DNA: TGTGCCAGCAGCGACAGACAAGGGATGAATGAGCAGTTCTTC. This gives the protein CASSDRQGMNEQFF.